This T cell receptor (beta chain) was sequenced during a study of early T cells in non-severe SARS-CoV-2 infection (TCRdb year 2021). Background on the whole study: Because TCR sequencing was done on bulk RNA from unsorted whole blood, the alpha and beta chains could not be paired.

The library was produced with 5' RACE. TCRdb records NextSeq 500 as the sequencer. To correct for sequencing error and PCR bias, the TCR library protocol tagged individual cDNA molecules with unique molecular identifiers. Both TCR alpha and beta chains were sequenced, and tight co-correlation was observed between alpha and beta sequence abundances in each sample. Per the original workflow: Decombinator V4 was used to annotate TCR sequences for V gene, J gene and CDR3. Expanded TCRs were defined as changing significantly between any two time points under a Poisson model with p below 0.0001. Abundances of TCRs were expressed as counts per million after normalisation to the total number of TCRs sequenced in each sample. VDJdb, accessed 1 November 2021, was searched for CMV, EBV and SARS-CoV-2 annotated TCRs, excluding TCRs annotated for multiple antigens. TCRdb trimmed public reads at Q25 via fastp, called clones via MiXCR and kept in-frame beta chains. Each CDR3 protein appears once, grouped with its most common genes and DNA. The authors' filters were not applied to this entry. Within this sample are tens of thousands of distinct CDR3 sequences, with 5% to 6% of them counted one time only. The top ten hold 5.5% to 7% of the sample.

This clonotype was detected ten times or more. Its antigen remains undetermined. No quality values exist for individual bases; no much larger clone is one base distant. A case-control design nested within a healthcare worker cohort in London, UK, was used, with weekly nasopharyngeal swab PCR tests and blood sampling performed. Between 23 and 31 March 2020, the week of the UK lockdown, healthcare workers were enrolled and then followed up weekly for as long as 16 weeks. Here is what the overall study found, with its caveats: VDJdb matching was skewed toward anti-spike CD8 responses, so virus-specific expansions were likely underestimated and private and CD4 specificities were missed.

Here the sequenced sample was whole blood, taken at baseline. This clonotype was obtained from an adult who was a healthcare worker with PCR-confirmed SARS-CoV-2 infection or an uninfected control (not recorded which).

The CDR3 here reads CASSANALAGGPIEQFF. The DNA is TGTGCCAGCAGCGCAAACGCACTAGCGGGAGGGCCGATTGAGCAGTTCTTC. This chain joins TRBV7-9 to TRBJ2-1, with 13 central nucleotides matching TRBD2. Trimming accounts for 5 bases at V and 9 bases at J, while the number of junction bases matched to no gene is 13. The germline V gene (reference sequence) sets CDR1 to SEHNR and CDR2 to FQNEAQ. Spanning cysteine to phenylalanine, the CDR3 consists of 17 amino acids. Only CDR3 DNA remains: 51 bases, in frame from the first base.